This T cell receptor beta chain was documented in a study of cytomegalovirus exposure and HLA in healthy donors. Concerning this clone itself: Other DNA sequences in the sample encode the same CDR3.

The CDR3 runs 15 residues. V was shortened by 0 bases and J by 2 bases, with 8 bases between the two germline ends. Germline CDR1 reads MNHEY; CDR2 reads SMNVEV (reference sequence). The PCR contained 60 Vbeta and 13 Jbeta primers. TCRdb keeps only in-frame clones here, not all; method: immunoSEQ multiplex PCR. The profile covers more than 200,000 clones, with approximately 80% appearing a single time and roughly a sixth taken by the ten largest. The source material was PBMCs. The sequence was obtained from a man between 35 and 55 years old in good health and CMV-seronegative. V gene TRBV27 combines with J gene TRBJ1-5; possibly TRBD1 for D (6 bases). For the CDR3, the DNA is TGTGCCAGCAGTTTATCTCAGGGGCGCAATCAGCCCCAGCATTTT. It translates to CASSLSQGRNQPQHF.